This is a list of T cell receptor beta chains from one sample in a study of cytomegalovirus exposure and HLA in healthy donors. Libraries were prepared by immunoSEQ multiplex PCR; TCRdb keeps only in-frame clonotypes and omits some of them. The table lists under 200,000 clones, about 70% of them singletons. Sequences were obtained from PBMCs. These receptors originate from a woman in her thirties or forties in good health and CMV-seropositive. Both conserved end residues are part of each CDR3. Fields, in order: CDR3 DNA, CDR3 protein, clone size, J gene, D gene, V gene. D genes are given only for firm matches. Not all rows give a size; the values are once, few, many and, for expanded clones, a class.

DNA: TGTGCCAGCTCACCCTCCCCCGGGGATCAGCCCCAGCATTTT
CDR3: CASSPSPGDQPQHF
size: NA
J: TRBJ1-5
D: NA
V: TRBV18

DNA: TGTGCCAGCAGTCCCTCTTTAGCGGACCGCTACAATGAGCAGTTCTTC
CDR3: CASSPSLADRYNEQFF
size: NA
J: TRBJ2-1
D: NA
V: TRBV27

DNA: TGTGCCAGCAGGCAGGGCGACACCGGGGAGCTGTTTTTT
CDR3: CASRQGDTGELFF
size: NA
J: TRBJ2-2
D: NA
V: TRBV7-9

DNA: TGTGCCAGCAGCTTGAACACAGCTCTTGCCTACGAGCAGTACTTC
CDR3: CASSLNTALAYEQYF
size: NA
J: TRBJ2-7
D: NA
V: TRBV5-4

DNA: TGCGCCAGCAGCTTGGGGACAGTCCAAGAGACCCAGTACTTC
CDR3: CASSLGTVQETQYF
size: NA
J: TRBJ2-5
D: NA
V: TRBV5-1

DNA: TGTGCCACCAGCAGCACCGGGACAGGGGAGTTCTTC
CDR3: CATSSTGTGEFF
size: NA
J: TRBJ2-1
D: TRBD1
V: TRBV15

DNA: TGTGCCAGCAGCTTTCAAGAGGGCACTGAAGCTTTCTTT
CDR3: CASSFQEGTEAFF
size: NA
J: TRBJ1-1
D: NA
V: TRBV7-3

DNA: TGCGCCAGCAGCTTGGCCTTAGGGGAGCAGTATTTT
CDR3: CASSLALGEQYF
size: NA
J: TRBJ2-3
D: NA
V: TRBV5-1

DNA: TGTGCCAGCAGCTACCGACAGGGCGGGGAGACCCAGTACTTC
CDR3: CASSYRQGGETQYF
size: NA
J: TRBJ2-5
D: TRBD1
V: TRBV2

DNA: TGTGCCAGCAGCTTGGCCGGGACAGGTGACGGCTACACCTTC
CDR3: CASSLAGTGDGYTF
size: once
J: TRBJ1-2
D: TRBD1
V: TRBV5-5

DNA: TGTGCCAGCAGTGCTCGGGGGACGAACACTGAAGCTTTCTTT
CDR3: CASSARGTNTEAFF
size: NA
J: TRBJ1-1
D: NA
V: TRBV25-1

DNA: TGCGCCAGCAGCCAAGTTACGCCTCGGGAACGGAATTATGGCTACACCTTC
CDR3: CASSQVTPRERNYGYTF
size: NA
J: TRBJ1-2
D: NA
V: TRBV4-1

DNA: TGTGCCAGCAGCGTAGTCGGCAGTAGCTATGAGCAGTTCTTC
CDR3: CASSVVGSSYEQFF
size: few
J: TRBJ2-1
D: NA
V: TRBV9

DNA: TGCGCCAGCAGCTTGAGACTAGCGGGGAACACCGGGGAGCTGTTTTTT
CDR3: CASSLRLAGNTGELFF
size: NA
J: TRBJ2-2
D: TRBD2
V: TRBV5-1

DNA: TGTGCCAGCAGCGCGGGACTAGCGGGCAACAATGAGCAGTTCTTC
CDR3: CASSAGLAGNNEQFF
size: NA
J: TRBJ2-1
D: TRBD2
V: TRBV9

DNA: TGTGCCATCAGTGAGTCGAATCCAGGGGAGTACACTGAAGCTTTCTTT
CDR3: CAISESNPGEYTEAFF
size: NA
J: TRBJ1-1
D: NA
V: TRBV10-3

DNA: TGCAGCGTTGACTTAGCGGGAGGGTTAAACACCGGGGAGCTGTTTTTT
CDR3: CSVDLAGGLNTGELFF
size: NA
J: TRBJ2-2
D: TRBD2
V: TRBV29-1

DNA: TGTGCCAGCAGTTTTTTGACAGGGAAGACCTACGAGCAGTACTTC
CDR3: CASSFLTGKTYEQYF
size: NA
J: TRBJ2-7
D: TRBD1
V: TRBV27

DNA: TGTGCCAGCAGCTTAGCGCTAGGGGGCCTGGAGACCCAGTACTTC
CDR3: CASSLALGGLETQYF
size: NA
J: TRBJ2-5
D: TRBD1
V: TRBV7-6

DNA: TGTGCCAGCAGCGTAGCAGGACTACCCGATTCTGGAAACACCATATATTTT
CDR3: CASSVAGLPDSGNTIYF
size: NA
J: TRBJ1-3
D: NA
V: TRBV9

DNA: TGCGCCAGCAGCTTGGGTCTAGCGGGAGGGGATGAGCAGTTCTTC
CDR3: CASSLGLAGGDEQFF
size: NA
J: TRBJ2-1
D: TRBD2
V: TRBV5-1

DNA: TGCGCCAGCAGTAGCGGGGGGCAAGAGACCCAGTACTTC
CDR3: CASSSGGQETQYF
size: NA
J: TRBJ2-5
D: TRBD2
V: TRBV5-1

DNA: TGTGCCAGCTCAACAGGGAATAGCAATCAGCCCCAGAATTTT
CDR3: CASSTGNSNQPQNF
size: NA
J: TRBJ1-5
D: NA
V: TRBV18

DNA: TGTGCCAGCTTATCAGACAGGGCGGGAAACATTCAGTACTTC
CDR3: CASLSDRAGNIQYF
size: NA
J: TRBJ2-4
D: TRBD1
V: TRBV18

DNA: TGCGCCAGCAGCCCGCCCCCCTCGAGCTCCTACAATGAGCAGTTCTTC
CDR3: CASSPPPSSSYNEQFF
size: NA
J: TRBJ2-1
D: NA
V: TRBV4-3

DNA: TGCAGCGTTCCCCTTATGCGGGAGGGCACAGATACGCAGTATTTT
CDR3: CSVPLMREGTDTQYF
size: few
J: TRBJ2-3
D: TRBD2
V: TRBV29-1

DNA: TGTGCCAGCAGCTTTAGACAGAGCCCCAATCAGCCCCAGCATTTT
CDR3: CASSFRQSPNQPQHF
size: NA
J: TRBJ1-5
D: NA
V: TRBV7-2

DNA: TGTGCCAGCGGGGGGGGGAACTTTGGCTACACCTTC
CDR3: CASGGGNFGYTF
size: NA
J: TRBJ1-2
D: NA
V: TRBV19

DNA: TGTTCCAGCAGCTTAGAGCGGGGGGACTATGGCTACACCTTC
CDR3: CSSSLERGDYGYTF
size: few
J: TRBJ1-2
D: NA
V: TRBV7-9

DNA: TGTGCCAGCAGTTATACGACAGGGTGGGATGGCTACACCTTC
CDR3: CASSYTTGWDGYTF
size: NA
J: TRBJ1-2
D: TRBD1
V: TRBV6-1

DNA: TGTGCCAGCAGTCCGTTGGAGCGGGAGGGCCAAGATACGCAGTATTTT
CDR3: CASSPLEREGQDTQYF
size: NA
J: TRBJ2-3
D: TRBD2
V: TRBV27

DNA: TGTGCCAGCAGCGCGTCGGGACAGGGTGGAAACACCATATATTTT
CDR3: CASSASGQGGNTIYF
size: few
J: TRBJ1-3
D: TRBD1
V: TRBV9

DNA: TGTGCCAACCCCGGAAAGGGGGAAAGAAATCAGCCCCAGCATTTT
CDR3: CANPGKGERNQPQHF
size: few
J: TRBJ1-5
D: NA
V: TRBV28

DNA: TGTGCCAGCAGCTTCGGACAGGTTAGCAATCAGCCCCAGCATTTT
CDR3: CASSFGQVSNQPQHF
size: few
J: TRBJ1-5
D: TRBD1
V: TRBV5-6

DNA: TGCGCCAGCAGCCCCACAGGACAGGGGGTAGGCGAGCAGTACTTC
CDR3: CASSPTGQGVGEQYF
size: few
J: TRBJ2-7
D: TRBD1
V: TRBV4-3

DNA: TGTGCCATCAGGGGGCAGGACACTGAAGCTTTCTTT
CDR3: CAIRGQDTEAFF
size: NA
J: TRBJ1-1
D: NA
V: TRBV10-3

DNA: TGTGCCAGCAGTCTTGACGGCGCGGGTTCACCCCTCCACTTT
CDR3: CASSLDGAGSPLHF
size: once
J: TRBJ1-6
D: NA
V: TRBV6-6

DNA: TGTGCCACCAGCAGAGAACCTAGCGGGGGGGCCTACGAGCAGTACTTC
CDR3: CATSREPSGGAYEQYF
size: NA
J: TRBJ2-7
D: TRBD2
V: TRBV15

DNA: TGTGCCAGCTCACCACCGGGACTGGGCACAGATACGCAGTATTTT
CDR3: CASSPPGLGTDTQYF
size: NA
J: TRBJ2-3
D: NA
V: TRBV18

DNA: TGTGCCAGCAGCCCTGCTCAAGGACTAGCATACGAGCAGTACTTC
CDR3: CASSPAQGLAYEQYF
size: NA
J: TRBJ2-7
D: TRBD2
V: TRBV7-2

DNA: TGTGCCAGCAGTGAATATGAGGGAAAGCCTACACAAGAGACCCAGTACTTC
CDR3: CASSEYEGKPTQETQYF
size: few
J: TRBJ2-5
D: NA
V: TRBV25-1